These 32 T cell receptor beta chains were sequenced from one sample in a study of control samples from healthy donors and cancer patients (dated by TCRdb to 2020 to 2022). The method behind the library was the immunoSEQ multiplex PCR assay. Held by TCRdb, this immuneACCESS table contains in-frame sequences only and omits some clones. Under half of the omission traces to an unresolved V gene where checked; the cause of the rest is unknown. The sample table contains 99,000 or so clones; only one count was recorded for 82% of them. The ten largest account for about 2% of the sample. The sample was blood. These receptors all stem from a man in his sixties in good health.

The chain combines TRBV11-2 with TRBJ1-2; 7 positions match TRBD1. The CDR3 totals 15 residues. Germline V CDR1 and CDR2: SGHAT, FQNNGV. The ends lost 1 base at V and 4 bases at J; junction bases unmatched: 6. The CDR3, as DNA: TGTGCCAGCAGCTTAGCTGGACAGGCTATCTATGGCTACACCTTC. As protein: CASSLAGQAIYGYTF.

The chain is built from TRBV7-8 and TRBJ2-7, with D possibly TRBD1 on 5 matching bases. The length of the CDR3 is 14 residues. CDR1 is SGHVS, CDR2 FQNEAQ, per germline. V was pared by 4 bases and J by 2 bases, with 12 bases between. CDR3 sequence reads: CASSSIGRAYEQYF. For the CDR3, the DNA is TGTGCCAGCAGCTCAATTGGCAGGGCCTACGAGCAGTACTTC.

This clone was seen a handful of times. The rearrangement uses TRBV4-2 and TRBJ2-1, with 11 bases fitting TRBD2. Germline assignment: CDR1 LGHNA and CDR2 YNFKEQ. The junction had 10 bases not matched to a gene; V was cut back by 0 bases and J by 9 bases. There are 17 residues in the CDR3. Here the CDR3 reads CASSQEVIAGGPGEQFF. CDR3 DNA sequence: TGTGCCAGCAGCCAAGAAGTCATAGCGGGAGGGCCTGGTGAGCAGTTCTTC.

V is TRBV4-1 and J is TRBJ2-6, with a weak D call TRBD2 (5 bases). V was pared by 0 bases and J by 3 bases, with 9 bases between. The CDR3 sequence is 16 residues long. Per germline, CDR1 MGHRA and CDR2 YSYEKL. In DNA form, the CDR3 reads TGCGCCAGCAGCCAAGATGCGGGTAATGGGGCCAACGTCCTGACTTTC. This codes for CASSQDAGNGANVLTF.

The gene calls are TRBV5-4 and TRBJ1-1, with D uncertain. Deletions cut 0 bases from V and 0 bases from J, with 9 bases between. Looked up from germline, CDR1 is SGHNT and CDR2 is YYREEE (reference sequence). This CDR3 has 15 amino acids. CDR3 loop: CASSLVSGLNTEAFF. The CDR3 bases are TGTGCCAGCAGCTTGGTTTCAGGTCTGAACACTGAAGCTTTCTTT.

The CDR3 is CASSLGGGAGDEQFF. CDR3 DNA: TGTGCCAGCAGCTTAGGGGGAGGAGCAGGGGACGAGCAGTTCTTC. J is TRBJ2-1 and V is TRBV11-3; D possibly matches TRBD1 or TRBD2 (6 bases each). Trimming pared 1 base from V and 10 bases from J, leaving 17 bases between. The germline gives CDR1 SGHNT, CDR2 YENEEA. CDR3 length: 15 amino acids.

The chain joins TRBV6-6 to TRBJ1-4; D is ambiguous. CDR3 length: 11 amino acids. Germline V lookup: CDR1 MNHNY, CDR2 SVGAGI (reference sequence). The V gene lost 5 bases and the J gene lost 7 bases, with 5 bases spanning the gap. The DNA of the CDR3 is TGTGCCAGCAGTCCGATTGAAAAACTGTTTTTT. Protein: CASSPIEKLFF.

The rearrangement uses TRBV19 and TRBJ1-2, with 9 bases matching TRBD1. The V gene end was trimmed by 4 bases and the J gene end by 7 bases; junction bases not matched to a gene: 10. CDR3 size: 15 residues. From germline, CDR1 is LNHDA and CDR2 SQIVND (reference sequence). CDR3 residues: CASSTGTGQYVGYTF. The CDR3 nucleotides are TGTGCCAGTAGTACCGGGACAGGGCAGTATGTTGGCTACACCTTC.

This clone was counted once. The chain combines TRBV19 with TRBJ2-5; a weak D match, TRBD1 (6 bases). Deletions cut 5 bases from V and 4 bases from J, with 11 bases between. The CDR3 contains 13 residues. CDR1 and CDR2 from the germline V gene are LNHDA and SQIVND (reference sequence). In DNA form, the CDR3 reads TGTGCCAGTAGTCTTCGCAGGGGAGAGACCCAGTACTTC. The encoded protein is CASSLRRGETQYF.

This clone was picked up a small number of times. This sequence joins TRBV5-6 and TRBJ2-7, with D maybe TRBD1 (6 bases). V was clipped by 4 bases and J by 5 bases, with 16 bases between them. CDR1 and CDR2 from the germline V gene are SGHDT and YYEEEE. The CDR3 sequence is 14 residues long. This chain's CDR3 is CASSGPQGWDEQYF. The CDR3 coding sequence is TGTGCCAGCAGCGGACCACAGGGCTGGGACGAGCAGTACTTC.

This clone was observed many times. Other DNA variants within this sample encode the same CDR3. J is TRBJ1-2 and V is TRBV28; D is undetermined. This CDR3 spans 13 amino acids. V was shortened by 2 bases and J by 4 bases, with 8 bases between the two germline ends. Per germline, CDR1 MDHEN and CDR2 SYDVKM. The CDR3 reads CASSLAVLYGYTF. The CDR3, as DNA: TGTGCCAGCAGTTTAGCAGTCCTCTATGGCTACACCTTC.

The rearrangement links TRBV6-1 to TRBJ1-1; D not resolved. Deletions cut 1 base from V and 4 bases from J, with 10 bases between. Germline CDR1 is MNHNS and CDR2 is SASEGT. The CDR3 extends over 14 amino acids. The CDR3 here is CASSEGGGITEAFF. As DNA, the CDR3 is TGTGCCAGCAGTGAAGGGGGAGGGATCACTGAAGCTTTCTTT.

This chain links TRBV9 with TRBJ2-5; D might be TRBD2 (7 bases). The ends were cut back, 7 bases at V and 9 bases at J, with 16 bases in the middle. The germline gives CDR1 SGDLS, CDR2 YYNGEE. The CDR3 consists of 12 residues. CDR3 protein: CASGSEGGAQYF. The CDR3 nucleotides are TGTGCCAGCGGCTCGGAGGGGGGGGCCCAGTACTTC.

In its sample, this clone was seen a few times. The rearrangement links TRBV6-4 to TRBJ2-1, with 10 nucleotides matching TRBD2. After removal of 6 bases from V and 7 bases from J, the junction contained 9 bases not matched to a gene. This CDR3 is built from 15 residues. The germline gives CDR1 MRHNA, CDR2 SNTAGT. DNA for the CDR3: TGTGCCAGCAGCGCCAGCGGGGGGGCCTCGAATGAGCAGTTCTTC. Amino acid sequence: CASSASGGASNEQFF.

The chain is built from TRBV6-5 and TRBJ1-1; unclear D gene. Germline V CDR1 and CDR2: MNHEY, SVGAGI. The germline V and J ends were trimmed by 0 bases and 4 bases, with 6 bases remaining between them. This CDR3 spans 13 amino acids. CDR3 loop: CASSYSEVTEAFF. The DNA of the CDR3 is TGTGCCAGCAGTTACTCGGAAGTCACTGAAGCTTTCTTT.

The chain recombines TRBV5-1 with TRBJ2-7, with TRBD1 identical over 9 bases. The ends lost 3 bases at V and 6 bases at J; junction bases unmatched: 13. CDR3 length: 16 residues. Germline lookup yields CDR1 SGHRS and CDR2 YFSETQ. CDR3 nucleotides: TGCGCCAGCAGCTCACCGACCGGGACAGGGTCTCTCGAGCAGTACTTC. The encoded protein is CASSSPTGTGSLEQYF.

This clone was picked up a small number of times. This chain connects TRBV10-1 to TRBJ2-1; D not resolved. There are 16 residues in the CDR3. V gave up 3 bases and J gave up 4 bases, with 16 bases separating them. Germline V gene lookup returns CDR1 WNHNN and CDR2 SYGVQD (reference sequence). The CDR3 region has the DNA TGCGCCAGCAGTGATTCTAGTTACACAGTTTACAATGAGCAGTTCTTC. This sequence encodes CASSDSSYTVYNEQFF.

The chain combines TRBV5-5 with TRBJ2-3; 8 positions agree with TRBD1. The ends lost 4 bases at V and 4 bases at J; junction bases unmatched: 17. The CDR3 runs 18 residues. CDR1 and CDR2 (germline): SGHKS, YYEKEE (reference sequence). The CDR3 region has the DNA TGTGCCAGCAGCCCGGGGTCCACTTCCAGGGGGCGGTCAGATACGCAGTATTTT. It is translated as CASSPGSTSRGRSDTQYF.

This clone occurred a few times. The chain couples TRBV4-2 to TRBJ1-2, with D maybe TRBD1 (5 bases). V shed 4 bases and J shed 5 bases, with 11 bases lying between them. The CDR3 covers 13 residues. CDR1 and CDR2 from the germline V gene are LGHNA and YNFKEQ. CDR3 nucleotide sequence: TGTGCCAGCAGCCTTCAGACAGAGTATGGCTACACCTTC. Translation: CASSLQTEYGYTF.

This clone was recorded a few times. The V and J genes are TRBV6-5 and TRBJ2-3; the match to TRBD2 covers 9 bases. Germline V CDR1 and CDR2: MNHEY, SVGAGI. The junction had 6 bases not matched to a gene; V was cut back by 7 bases and J by 4 bases. The CDR3 spans 14 residues. CDR3 loop: CASTRGGVSDTQYF. Written as DNA, the CDR3 is TGTGCCAGCACCCGCGGGGGGGTGTCAGATACGCAGTATTTT.

This clone showed up just a few times. This chain uses TRBV28 with TRBJ2-7; D is unresolved. The CDR3 is made up of 11 amino acids. Germline CDR1 and CDR2: MDHEN and SYDVKM. Deletions cut 6 bases from V and 3 bases from J, with 6 bases between. CDR3 region: CASRHLYEQYF. CDR3 nucleotide sequence: TGTGCCAGCAGACACCTCTACGAGCAGTACTTC.

V usage is TRBV29-1 and J usage is TRBJ2-2; D is unclear. Deletions cut 6 bases from V and 4 bases from J, with 15 bases between. The CDR3 runs to 14 residues. Germline V gene sequence: CDR1 SQVTM, CDR2 ANQGSEA. CDR3 region: CSVSPQHGTGELFF. CDR3 nucleotides: TGCAGCGTCTCGCCTCAACACGGCACCGGGGAGCTGTTTTTT.

The chain carries TRBV2 and TRBJ2-2, with a possible D match to TRBD1 (6 bases). V lost 6 bases and J 6 bases, leaving 11 bases between the germline ends. The CDR3 extends over 13 amino acids. Germline V gives CDR1 SNHLY, CDR2 FYNNEI. CDR3 nucleotide sequence: TGTGCCAGCAGCGCAGGGGCCCCCGGGGAGCTGTTTTTT. Encoded protein: CASSAGAPGELFF.

The chain employs TRBV24-1 and TRBJ1-1; no clear D gene. Per the germline V gene, CDR1 is KGHDR and CDR2 is SFDVKD. The CDR3 contains 12 residues. With 4 bases removed from V and 1 base from J, the gap between germline ends came to 3 bases. CDR3 sequence (DNA): TGTGCCACCAGTGACGGGAACACTGAAGCTTTCTTT. This gives the protein CATSDGNTEAFF.

The chain combines TRBV4-2 with TRBJ2-1; no reliable D call. V lost 1 base, J lost 7 bases, and 14 bases lay in between. Germline CDR1 LGHNA, CDR2 YNFKEQ. The CDR3 spans 15 residues. The CDR3 region has the DNA TGTGCCAGCAGCCAAGGTACGAGGACCTTAAATGAGCAGTTCTTC. Amino acid sequence: CASSQGTRTLNEQFF.

Note on this clone: A junction boundary mismatches the germline segment, possibly from a read error. V is TRBV7-7 and J is TRBJ2-7, with D possibly matching TRBD2 (6 bases). CDR1 SSHAT and CDR2 FNYEAQ come from the germline V gene (reference sequence). The CDR3 is 18 amino acids. CDR3 DNA: TGTGCTAGCAGCTTCCTTAGGCCCAGGGAGGTCCACAGCCACGAGCAGTACTTC. Encoded protein: CASSFLRPREVHSHEQYF.

This chain uses TRBV3-1 (or the pseudogene TRBV3-2) with TRBJ2-3; 8 bases match TRBD2. There are 16 residues in the CDR3. The junction had 7 bases not matched to a gene; V was cut back by 4 bases and J by 1 base. CDR1 is LGHDT and CDR2 is YNNKEL in the germline V gene (reference sequence). For the CDR3, the DNA is TGTGCCAGCAGCCCCTTTCGGGGGGGACGCACAGATACGCAGTATTTT. Protein: CASSPFRGGRTDTQYF.

The CDR3 sequence is CASSITGQPQHF. In DNA form, the CDR3 reads TGTGCCAGCAGCATTACTGGTCAGCCCCAGCATTTT. V gene TRBV14 combines with J gene TRBJ1-5; D gene unclear. The germline V and J ends were trimmed by 5 bases and 6 bases, with 8 bases remaining between them. The CDR3 runs to 12 residues. CDR1 SGHDN and CDR2 FVKESK come from the germline V gene. The full variable domain, rest sourced from reference TRBV14 and TRBJ1-5, is EAGVTQFPSHSVIEKGQTVTLRCDPISGHDNLYWYRRVMGKEIKFLLHFVKESKQDESGMPNNRFLAERTGGTYSTLKVQPAELEDSGVYFCASSITGQPQHFGDGTRLSIL.

The V and J genes are TRBV11-1 and TRBJ2-2, with D possibly being TRBD2 (5 bases). The CDR3 length is 13 residues. Between the trimmed V and J ends, which lost 1 base and 8 bases, there was a span of 8 bases. Germline CDR1 SGHAT, CDR2 FQDESV (reference sequence). The CDR3 coding sequence is TGTGCCAGCAGCTTAGAACAGCGGGGGGAGCTGTTTTTT. This sequence encodes CASSLEQRGELFF.

The chain carries TRBV3-1 (or the pseudogene TRBV3-2) and TRBJ1-2; D not resolved. CDR1 LGHDT and CDR2 YNNKEL come from the germline V gene (reference sequence). The CDR3 contains 16 residues. Trimming pared 1 base from V and 0 bases from J, leaving 12 bases between. The CDR3 DNA reads TGTGCCAGCAGCCAAGTATATGCAGGAACTAACTATGGCTACACCTTC. Encoded protein: CASSQVYAGTNYGYTF.

Written as DNA, the CDR3 is TGTGCCAGCAGCTCTTGGAGTTTTGAGGGCTACACCTTC. Translated: CASSSWSFEGYTF. The chain joins TRBV5-4 to TRBJ1-2; D gene uncertain. The CDR3 totals 13 residues. Germline-derived CDR1 and CDR2 are SGHNT and YYREEE (reference sequence). V was trimmed by 3 bases and J by 8 bases, leaving 14 bases between them.

The chain has TRBV30 and TRBJ2-1; D might be TRBD1 (5 bases). The CDR3 extends over 14 amino acids. V was clipped by 2 bases and J by 10 bases, with 18 bases between them. CDR1 is GTSNPN, CDR2 SVGIG, per germline (reference sequence). In DNA form, the CDR3 reads TGTGCCTGGAGTATAGGGGTGGGGCCGACAGAGCAGTTCTTC. It translates to CAWSIGVGPTEQFF.